This TCR beta chain comes out of a study of cytomegalovirus exposure and HLA in healthy donors. This clone was counted only a few times. Its antigen is unknown. The germline gives CDR1 MNHNY, CDR2 SVGAGI (reference sequence). The CDR3 loop spans 14 amino acids. The V gene end was trimmed by 5 bases and the J gene end by 3 bases; junction bases not matched to a gene: 4. The study, taken as a whole, reports: In a later analysis, V- and J-gene trimming of beta chains associated with a DCLRE1C missense variant, replicated independently. TCR beta chains numbering some 160 were designated cytomegalovirus-associated. The likely origin of a cluster of highly shared sequence variants was a sequencing artifact. In a later analysis, HLA-associated TCR beta chains were more clonally expanded than equally common others.

Primers included in the PCR were 60 Vbeta and 13 Jbeta primers. The table came from immunoSEQ multiplex PCR; TCRdb's copy has only in-frame clones and leaves some out. The sample lists approximately 110,000 clones; around 72% were seen once. The chain recombines TRBV6-6 with TRBJ1-1; 9 bases line up with TRBD1. Sequencing was done on a sample of PBMCs. The source of this sequence is a man between 25 and 39 years old in good health and CMV-seronegative. The CDR3: CASSGTGRDTEAFF. Here the CDR3 DNA reads TGTGCCAGCAGTGGGACAGGGAGGGACACTGAAGCTTTCTTT.